The present T cell receptor (beta chain) was sequenced within a study of CD8+ T cells in alopecia areata. Study conclusions and caveats: The study found TCR sharing across patients less clear than in mice, possibly for HLA reasons. Lesional scalp displayed greater clonality than normal scalp, most notably in alopecia totalis/universalis.

In germline, CDR1 is SNHLY, CDR2 FYNNEI. The CDR3 has 14 residues. V lost 7 bases, J lost 7 bases, and 17 bases lay in between. Regarding this clone: Its cognate antigen is unknown.

Specified treatment: oral pan-JAK inhibitor, 5-10 mg twice daily. Collection of lesional scalp punch biopsies and peripheral blood was performed in alopecia areata patients. Reverse transcribed after extraction, RNA yielded cDNA as the sequencing template. Data came from immunoSEQ multiplex PCR; TCRdb stores just in-frame clones and leaves some out. The sample consists of around 200,000 clones, under 60% of them appearing once. The sequencing here drew on CD8+ T cells sorted from blood, taken at week 24, from a patient treated with tofacitinib. This receptor was obtained from a human donor with alopecia areata. The J gene is TRBJ2-1, the V gene TRBV2; the D call may be TRBD1 or TRBD2 (6 bases each). This CDR3 is CASTPVGGPNEQFF. The CDR3 coding sequence is TGTGCCAGCACTCCGGTCGGGGGCCCGAATGAGCAGTTCTTC.